This TCR beta chain appears in the sequencing data of a study of OX40 agonist ivuxolimab in advanced cancers. About the research overall: The treatment was a fully human IgG2 OX40 agonist, ivuxolimab. Dose-escalation patients had hepatocellular carcinoma, melanoma, renal cell or head and neck cancer. Study results and caveats: Averaging showed that CD8+ T cells had more expanded clones than CD4+ did.

This CDR3 is built from 12 residues. Looked up from germline, CDR1 is SEHNR and CDR2 is FQNEAQ (reference sequence). V gave up 4 bases and J gave up 4 bases; unmatched junction bases: 0. The repertoire was sequenced with immunoSEQ multiplex PCR; TCRdb's copy has only in-frame clones and lacks some. This sample has about 53,000 clones, with 85% to 90% found just once. About this clone: Antigen unknown.

This clonotype was sampled from an adult with an advanced solid tumor such as melanoma, head and neck, liver or kidney cancer. The chain employs TRBV7-9 and TRBJ2-5; the match to TRBD2 covers 7 bases. Sequencing was performed on CD4+ or CD8+ T cells sorted from blood, taken in a trial of the OX40 agonist ivuxolimab. The CDR3 is CASSWGGETQYF. CDR3 DNA: TGTGCCAGCAGCTGGGGGGGAGAGACCCAGTACTTC. Drawing the rest from reference TRBV7-9 and TRBJ2-5, the complete variable domain is DTGVSQNPRHKITKRGQNVTFRCDPISEHNRLYWYRQTLGQGPEFLTYFQNEAQLEKSRLLSDRFSAERPKGSFSTLEIQRTEQGDSAMYLCASSWGGETQYFGPGTRLLVL.